These 27 T cell receptor beta chains were sequenced from one sample in a study of cytomegalovirus exposure and HLA in healthy donors. The PCR contained 60 Vbeta and 13 Jbeta primers. The repertoire was sequenced with immunoSEQ multiplex PCR; TCRdb's copy has only in-frame clones and lacks some. The sample carries some 150,000 clones, about four fifths recorded once. Sequenced input: PBMCs. These receptors came from a young man in good health and CMV-seronegative.

The rearrangement joins TRBV18 to TRBJ1-1, with 7 bases identical to TRBD1. This CDR3 spans 13 amino acids. CDR1 is KGHSH and CDR2 is LQKENI in the germline V gene. V was pared by 5 bases and J by 1 base, with 1 base of the junction left unmatched. The DNA for the CDR3 is TGTGCCAGCTCAAAGGGGGCGAACACTGAAGCTTTCTTT. Protein product: CASSKGANTEAFF.

The chain employs TRBV6-1 and TRBJ2-7; 9 positions agree with TRBD1. The germline V gene has CDR1 MNHNS and CDR2 SASEGT. This CDR3 comprises 14 residues. Trimming took 5 bases from V and 4 from J; bases not matched to a gene: 6. The CDR3 region has the DNA TGTGCCAGCAGTACAAGACAGGGGGTATACGAGCAGTACTTC. Translating gives CASSTRQGVYEQYF.

This chain links TRBV5-8 with TRBJ1-5, with D unclear. CDR1 is SGHTS, CDR2 YDEGEE, per germline. V was shortened by 2 bases and J by 2 bases, with 5 bases between the two germline ends. This CDR3 spans 13 amino acids. The DNA for the CDR3 is TGTGCCAGCAGCTTTTCCGGCAATCAGCCCCAGCATTTT. The encoded protein is CASSFSGNQPQHF.

The DNA of the CDR3 is TGTGCCAGCAGTTTTCCTCGGACAGCTCCTGGGGAGCTGTTTTTT. Translating gives CASSFPRTAPGELFF. The J gene is TRBJ2-2, the V gene TRBV28, with D possibly TRBD1 on 6 matching bases. Per germline, CDR1 MDHEN and CDR2 SYDVKM. The V end lost 3 bases, the J end lost 8 bases, and 16 bases lay between the germline ends. The CDR3 runs to 15 residues.

This clone was seen only a few times. V and J are TRBV4-2 and TRBJ1-1; D is undetermined. This CDR3 contains 13 residues. CDR1 is LGHNA and CDR2 is YNFKEQ in the germline V gene. V shed 1 base and J shed 2 bases, with 5 bases lying between them. CDR3 bases: TGTGCCAGCAGCCAAGGTGGCAACACTGAAGCTTTCTTT. Protein: CASSQGGNTEAFF.

J is TRBJ1-4 and V is TRBV11-2; TRBD1 aligns across 7 bases. CDR3 length: 15 amino acids. CDR1 and CDR2 from the germline V gene are SGHAT and FQNNGV. The junction had 7 bases not matched to a gene; V was cut back by 4 bases and J by 5 bases. The CDR3 protein is CASSSSDRANEKLFF. CDR3 coding DNA: TGTGCCAGCAGCTCGTCCGACAGGGCGAATGAAAAACTGTTTTTT.

The chain carries TRBV6-1 and TRBJ1-5, with D unresolved. V lost 6 bases and J 6 bases, leaving 15 bases between the germline ends. The germline gives CDR1 MNHNS, CDR2 SASEGT. CDR3 length: 14 amino acids. The CDR3 protein is CASSRNRMGQPQHF. As DNA, the CDR3 is TGTGCCAGCAGCCGGAACAGAATGGGTCAGCCCCAGCATTTT.

V gene TRBV2 combines with J gene TRBJ2-1; 7 bases are shared with TRBD1. The CDR3 has 15 amino acids. Germline assignment: CDR1 SNHLY and CDR2 FYNNEI. With 8 bases clipped from V and 8 bases from J, the junction kept 15 bases outside the gene matches. The CDR3 DNA follows: TGTGCCAGCCAGGGAGCGCGACAGGGAAACGATGAGCAGTTCTTC. Protein product: CASQGARQGNDEQFF.

In this sample, this clone turned up a few times. The chain uses TRBV5-1 and TRBJ2-5; unclear D gene. The CDR3 contains 14 residues. Per the germline V gene, CDR1 is SGHRS and CDR2 is YFSETQ. The germline V and J ends were trimmed by 0 bases and 4 bases, with 10 bases remaining between them. CDR3 loop: CASSLEAGPETQYF. CDR3 bases: TGCGCCAGCAGCTTGGAGGCAGGTCCAGAGACCCAGTACTTC.

The chain carries TRBV27 and TRBJ2-7, with TRBD1 matching 10 bases. Per germline, CDR1 MNHEY and CDR2 SMNVEV (reference sequence). With V trimmed by 6 bases and J by 0 bases, 11 bases remained unmatched. The CDR3 contains 17 residues. The CDR3 nucleotides read TGTGCCAGCAGGCGACAGGGGGCGCAAAGGTCCTCCTACGAGCAGTACTTC. This translates into CASRRQGAQRSSYEQYF.

The chain is built from TRBV19 and TRBJ1-1, with 7 bases fitting TRBD1. The V segment lost 4 bases and the J segment 4 bases; nucleotides outside the gene matches: 6. Germline CDR1 reads LNHDA; CDR2 reads SQIVND (reference sequence). This CDR3 region has 14 residues. The CDR3 coding sequence is TGTGCCAGTAGTAAAGGGGCAGGGGGCACTGAAGCTTTCTTT. This encodes CASSKGAGGTEAFF.

In this sample, this clone turned up a few times. J is TRBJ1-4 and V is TRBV2; perhaps TRBD1 as D (5 bases). With 3 bases removed from V and 11 bases from J, the gap between germline ends came to 10 bases. CDR1 and CDR2 (germline): SNHLY, FYNNEI. This CDR3 has 12 residues. CDR3 amino acids: CASSDETAKLFF. CDR3 DNA: TGTGCCAGCAGTGATGAGACAGCGAAACTGTTTTTT.

The chain couples TRBV5-1 to TRBJ1-1, with 9 positions matching TRBD1. This CDR3 contains 16 residues. The junction had 11 bases not matched to a gene; V was cut back by 7 bases and J by 1 base. The germline V gene has CDR1 SGHRS and CDR2 YFSETQ. The CDR3: CASHGGQGWGNTEAFF. The CDR3 DNA reads as TGCGCCAGCCACGGGGGACAGGGATGGGGGAACACTGAAGCTTTCTTT.

This clone was recorded only once. V is TRBV29-1 and J is TRBJ2-7; D not certain. The length of the CDR3 is 12 residues. Germline V CDR1 and CDR2: SQVTM, ANQGSEA. V was clipped by 0 bases and J by 7 bases, with 10 bases between them. CDR3 protein: CSVEEAGSEQYF. In nucleotides, the CDR3 is TGCAGCGTTGAAGAGGCAGGATCTGAGCAGTACTTC.

The chain couples TRBV9 to TRBJ2-3, with 10 nucleotides matching TRBD2. V shed 3 bases and J 0 bases; nucleotides not matched to a gene: 4. Looked up from germline, CDR1 is SGDLS and CDR2 is YYNGEE. The CDR3 runs to 16 residues. CDR3 region: CASSALTSGSTDTQYF. In DNA, the CDR3 is TGTGCCAGCAGCGCCCTGACTAGCGGGAGCACAGATACGCAGTATTTT.

This chain connects TRBV25-1 to TRBJ2-3; 10 bases agree with TRBD2. The trim removed 2 bases at V and 1 base at J, leaving 6 bases unmatched. Germline V lookup: CDR1 MGHDK, CDR2 SYGVNS. The CDR3 has 17 residues. DNA for the CDR3: TGTGCCAGCAGTGAACGATCCAGCGGGAGGGGCACAGATACGCAGTATTTT. Translation gives CASSERSSGRGTDTQYF.

This chain uses TRBV28 with TRBJ2-5; D is uncertain. Per the germline V gene, CDR1 is MDHEN and CDR2 is SYDVKM. Trimming removed 5 bases at V and 4 bases at J, with 14 bases between. The CDR3 runs to 14 residues. The DNA of the CDR3 is TGTGCCAGCAGTCCTGGAGCCCTAGGAGAGACCCAGTACTTC. Protein: CASSPGALGETQYF.

V gene TRBV19 combines with J gene TRBJ2-5; TRBD2 matches 7 bases. The germline V gene has CDR1 LNHDA and CDR2 SQIVND (reference sequence). The CDR3 loop spans 13 amino acids. The J segment lost 5 bases and the V segment lost 9 bases, leaving 9 bases of the junction unmatched. CDR3 in DNA: TGTGCCAGCCGGGGGGTGCAGACCGAGACCCAGTACTTC. Its translation is CASRGVQTETQYF.

The V call is TRBV28, the J call TRBJ1-5; D is uncertain. V was cut by 5 bases and J by 3 bases, with 17 bases left in between. The CDR3 extends over 16 amino acids. In germline, CDR1 is MDHEN, CDR2 SYDVKM. CDR3 in DNA: TGTGCCAGCAGTCTCCAACACGGAGGGTCCAATCAGCCCCAGCATTTT. Protein: CASSLQHGGSNQPQHF.

CDR3 coding DNA: TGTGCCAGCACCATCGGAGAGGGTTTGGGCATTCAGTACTTC. It specifies CASTIGEGLGIQYF. V usage is TRBV6-5 and J usage is TRBJ2-4; possibly TRBD2 for D (5 bases). Germline V CDR1 and CDR2: MNHEY, SVGAGI. V lost 7 bases to trimming and J lost 9 bases, with 19 bases between them. The CDR3 length is 14 residues.

By share of the sample, this clone is medium-sized. The rearrangement joins TRBV13 to TRBJ1-4; TRBD1 agrees at 11 bases. Germline values: CDR1 PRHDT, CDR2 FYEKMQ (reference sequence). J was trimmed by 8 bases and V by 6 bases; bases with no gene match: 8. The CDR3 totals 15 residues. The CDR3 nucleotides are TGTGCCAGCAGACCTCGCGGGACAGGGGGAGAAAAACTGTTTTTT. It is translated as CASRPRGTGGEKLFF.

V gene TRBV7-9 combines with J gene TRBJ2-1, with D perhaps matching TRBD2 (5 bases). CDR1 is SEHNR and CDR2 is FQNEAQ in the germline V gene (reference sequence). Between the trimmed V and J ends, which lost 5 bases and 0 bases, there was a span of 17 bases. This CDR3 is built from 17 residues. The DNA of the CDR3 is TGTGCCAGCAGCGCAACGCGAGGAGGAAGCTCCTACAATGAGCAGTTCTTC. Encoded protein: CASSATRGGSSYNEQFF.

The count of this clone is one. This chain uses TRBV7-2 with TRBJ1-1; D ambiguous. Germline lookup yields CDR1 SGHTA and CDR2 FQGNSA. This CDR3 spans 15 amino acids. V lost 4 bases and J lost 1, with 13 bases in between. The chain's CDR3 is CASSYGRLGNTEAFF. The CDR3 DNA is TGTGCCAGCAGCTACGGGAGATTGGGGAACACTGAAGCTTTCTTT. The whole variable domain, filled in from reference TRBV7-2 and TRBJ1-1, reads GAGVSQSPSNKVTEKGKDVELRCDPISGHTALYWYRQSLGQGLEFLIYFQGNSAPDKSGLPSDRFSAERTGGSVSTLTIQRTQQEDSAVYLCASSYGRLGNTEAFFGQGTRLTVV.

The chain couples TRBV5-6 to TRBJ2-3, with TRBD2 matching 7 bases. V lost 4 bases to trimming and J lost 3 bases; unmatched junction nucleotides: 8. There are 15 residues in the CDR3. CDR1 and CDR2 (germline): SGHDT, YYEEEE. The CDR3: CASSPWAGVTDTQYF. CDR3 coding DNA: TGTGCCAGCAGCCCCTGGGCGGGAGTGACAGATACGCAGTATTTT.

This clone was found once. The rearrangement links TRBV14 to TRBJ2-7; D might be TRBD1 (5 bases). There are 13 residues in the CDR3. CDR1 and CDR2 (germline): SGHDN, FVKESK. V lost 1 base to trimming and J lost 2 bases, with 6 bases between them. This CDR3 is CASSQGGPYEQYF. Here the CDR3 DNA reads TGTGCCAGCAGCCAAGGGGGCCCCTACGAGCAGTACTTC.

The chain employs TRBV2 and TRBJ2-5; 7 bases line up with TRBD2. The germline gives CDR1 SNHLY, CDR2 FYNNEI. The CDR3 contains 17 residues. V trimming: 2 bases; J trimming: 3 bases; junction bases outside the gene matches: 12. This CDR3 is CASSEPYLAELKETQYF. The CDR3 DNA is TGTGCCAGCAGTGAACCCTACCTAGCGGAACTTAAAGAGACCCAGTACTTC.

V gene TRBV5-1 combines with J gene TRBJ2-1, with TRBD2 matching 12 bases. J gave up 10 bases and V 4 bases, and 3 bases lay outside the gene matches. The germline V gene encodes CDR1 SGHRS and CDR2 YFSETQ. This CDR3 comprises 13 residues. This chain's CDR3 is CASSLGLAGEQFF. The CDR3 nucleotides are TGCGCCAGCAGCCTCGGACTAGCGGGAGAGCAGTTCTTC.